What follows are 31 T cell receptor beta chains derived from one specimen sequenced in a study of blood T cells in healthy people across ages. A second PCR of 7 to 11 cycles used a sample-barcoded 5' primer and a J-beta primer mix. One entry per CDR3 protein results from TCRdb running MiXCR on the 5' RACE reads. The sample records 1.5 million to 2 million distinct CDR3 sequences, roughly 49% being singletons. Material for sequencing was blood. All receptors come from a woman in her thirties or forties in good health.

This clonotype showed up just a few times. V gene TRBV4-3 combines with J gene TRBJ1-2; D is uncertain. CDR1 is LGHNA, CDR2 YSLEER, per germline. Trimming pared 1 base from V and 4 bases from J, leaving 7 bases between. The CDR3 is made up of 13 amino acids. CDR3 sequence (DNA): TGCGCCAGCAGCCAAGGCTCGGTCTATGGCTACACCTTC. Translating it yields CASSQGSVYGYTF.

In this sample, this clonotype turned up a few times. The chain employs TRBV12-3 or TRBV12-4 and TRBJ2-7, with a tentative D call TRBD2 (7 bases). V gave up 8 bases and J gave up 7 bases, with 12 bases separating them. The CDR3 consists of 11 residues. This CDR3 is CASGGGWEQYF. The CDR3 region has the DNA TGTGCCAGCGGGGGGGGCTGGGAGCAGTACTTC.

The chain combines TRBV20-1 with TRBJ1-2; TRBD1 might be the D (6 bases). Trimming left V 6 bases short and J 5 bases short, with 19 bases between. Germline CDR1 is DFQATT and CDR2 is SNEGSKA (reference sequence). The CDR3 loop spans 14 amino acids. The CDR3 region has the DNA TGCAGTGCACCGGAACAGGGCTATTCTTATGGCTACACCTTC. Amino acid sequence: CSAPEQGYSYGYTF.

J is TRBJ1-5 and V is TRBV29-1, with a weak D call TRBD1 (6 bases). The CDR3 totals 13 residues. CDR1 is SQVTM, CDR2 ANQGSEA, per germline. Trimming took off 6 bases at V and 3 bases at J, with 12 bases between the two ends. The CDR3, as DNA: TGCAGCGTCGAACAGGGACACAATCAGCCCCAGCATTTT. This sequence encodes CSVEQGHNQPQHF.

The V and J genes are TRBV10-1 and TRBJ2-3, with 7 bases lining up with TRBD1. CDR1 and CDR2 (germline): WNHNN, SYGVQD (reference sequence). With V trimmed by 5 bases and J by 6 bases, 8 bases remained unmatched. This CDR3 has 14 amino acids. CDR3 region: CASSIQGSMDTQYF. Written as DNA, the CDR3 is TGCGCCAGCAGTATACAGGGGTCAATGGATACGCAGTATTTT.

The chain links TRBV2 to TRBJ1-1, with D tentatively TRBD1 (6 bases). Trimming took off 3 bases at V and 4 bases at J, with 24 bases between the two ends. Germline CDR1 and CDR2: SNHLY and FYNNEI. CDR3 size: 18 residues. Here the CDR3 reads CASSDTIDRLARGTEAFF. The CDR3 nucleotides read TGTGCCAGCAGTGATACTATTGACAGGTTGGCTCGGGGCACTGAAGCTTTCTTT.

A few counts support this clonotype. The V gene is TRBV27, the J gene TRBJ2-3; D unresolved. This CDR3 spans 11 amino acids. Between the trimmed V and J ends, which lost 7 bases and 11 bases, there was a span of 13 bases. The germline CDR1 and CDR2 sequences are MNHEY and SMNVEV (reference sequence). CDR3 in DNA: TGTGCCAGCACATCATCCTTTATGCAGTATTTT. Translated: CASTSSFMQYF.

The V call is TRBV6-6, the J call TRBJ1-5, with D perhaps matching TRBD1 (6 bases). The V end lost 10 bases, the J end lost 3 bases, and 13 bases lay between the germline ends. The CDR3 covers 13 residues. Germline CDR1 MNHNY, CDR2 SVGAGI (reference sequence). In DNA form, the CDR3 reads TGTGCCATCCTCGGACAGCTCAATCAGCCCCAGCATTTT. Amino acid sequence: CAILGQLNQPQHF.

The CDR3 spells CASSQVGLAGGPPSYNEQFF. CDR3 DNA sequence: TGCGCCAGCAGCCAAGTCGGGCTAGCGGGGGGCCCACCCTCCTACAATGAGCAGTTCTTC. The chain has TRBV4-1 and TRBJ2-1, with TRBD2 matching 11 bases. CDR1 is MGHRA, CDR2 YSYEKL, per germline. V trimming: 1 base; J trimming: 0 bases; junction bases outside the gene matches: 11. The CDR3 loop spans 20 amino acids.

CDR3 sequence reads: CSVQGRGGYNEQFF. DNA of the CDR3: TGCAGCGTTCAGGGGCGCGGTGGCTACAATGAGCAGTTCTTC. The rearrangement uses TRBV29-1 and TRBJ2-1, with a tentative D call TRBD1 (6 bases). This CDR3 contains 14 residues. V gave up 5 bases and J gave up 3 bases, with 14 bases separating them. Germline lookup yields CDR1 SQVTM and CDR2 ANQGSEA.

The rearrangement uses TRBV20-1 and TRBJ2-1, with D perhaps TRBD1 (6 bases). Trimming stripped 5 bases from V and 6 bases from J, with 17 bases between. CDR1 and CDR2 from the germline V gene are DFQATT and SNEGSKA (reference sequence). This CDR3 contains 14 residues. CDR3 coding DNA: TGCAGTGCTCCCTTTGGGGGCCCCATCAATGAGCAGTTCTTC. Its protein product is CSAPFGGPINEQFF.

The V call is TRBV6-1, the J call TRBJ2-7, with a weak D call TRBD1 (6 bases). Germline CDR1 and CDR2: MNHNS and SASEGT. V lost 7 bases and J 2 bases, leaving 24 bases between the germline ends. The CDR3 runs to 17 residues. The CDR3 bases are TGTGCCAGCACCCTCTCCATCTCAGGGGTATGGGCCTACGAGCAGTACTTC. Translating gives CASTLSISGVWAYEQYF.

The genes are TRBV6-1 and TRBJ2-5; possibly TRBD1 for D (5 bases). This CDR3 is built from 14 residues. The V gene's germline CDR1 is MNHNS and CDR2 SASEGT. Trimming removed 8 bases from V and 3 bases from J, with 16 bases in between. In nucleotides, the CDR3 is TGTGCCAGCGCGATTGGGGCGCGTGAAGAGACCCAGTACTTC. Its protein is CASAIGAREETQYF.

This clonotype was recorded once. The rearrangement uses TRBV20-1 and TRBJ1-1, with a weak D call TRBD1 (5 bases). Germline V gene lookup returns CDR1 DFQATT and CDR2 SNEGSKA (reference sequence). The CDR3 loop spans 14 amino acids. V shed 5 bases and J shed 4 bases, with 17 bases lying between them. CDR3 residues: CSASSRATVTEAFF. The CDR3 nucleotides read TGCAGTGCTTCCTCCAGGGCCACGGTCACTGAAGCTTTCTTT.

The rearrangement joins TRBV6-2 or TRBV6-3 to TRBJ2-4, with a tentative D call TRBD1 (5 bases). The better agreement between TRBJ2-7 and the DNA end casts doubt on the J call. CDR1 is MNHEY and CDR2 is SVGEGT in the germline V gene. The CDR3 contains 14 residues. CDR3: CASSYAAGTYEQYF. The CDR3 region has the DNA TGTGCCAGCAGTTACGCAGCAGGGACCTACGAGCAGTACTTC.

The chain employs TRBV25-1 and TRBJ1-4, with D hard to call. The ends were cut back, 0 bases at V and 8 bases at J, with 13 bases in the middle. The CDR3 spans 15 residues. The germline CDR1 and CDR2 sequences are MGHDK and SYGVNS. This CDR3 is CASSEYPARSEKLFF. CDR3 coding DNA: TGTGCCAGCAGTGAATATCCGGCACGCTCGGAAAAACTGTTTTTT.

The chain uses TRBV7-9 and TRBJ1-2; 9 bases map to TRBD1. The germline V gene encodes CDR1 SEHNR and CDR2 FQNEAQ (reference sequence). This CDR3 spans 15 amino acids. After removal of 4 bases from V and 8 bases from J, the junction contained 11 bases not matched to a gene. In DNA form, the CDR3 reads TGTGCCAGCAGCTCTCCAAAACACAGGGGGCGCGGCTACACCTTC. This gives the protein CASSSPKHRGRGYTF.

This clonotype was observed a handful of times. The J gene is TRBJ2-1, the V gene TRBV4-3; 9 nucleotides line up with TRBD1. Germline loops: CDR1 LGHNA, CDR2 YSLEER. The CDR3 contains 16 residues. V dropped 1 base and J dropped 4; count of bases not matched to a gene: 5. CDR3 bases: TGCGCCAGCAGCCAAGGTGCCGGGACAGGGTACAATGAGCAGTTCTTC. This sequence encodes CASSQGAGTGYNEQFF.

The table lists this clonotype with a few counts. Here the CDR3 reads CASSQLTGAGYEQYF. DNA for the CDR3: TGCGCCAGCAGCCAATTGACAGGGGCGGGTTACGAGCAGTACTTC. This sequence joins TRBV4-3 and TRBJ2-7; 8 positions match TRBD1. The germline V gene encodes CDR1 LGHNA and CDR2 YSLEER. The trim removed 2 bases at V and 4 bases at J, leaving 7 bases unmatched. This CDR3 has 15 residues.

The CDR3 nucleotides read TGTGCCAGCAGCCCCTTGGGGCTAGGCCCAGAGACCCAGTACTTC. Encoded protein: CASSPLGLGPETQYF. The gene calls are TRBV11-2 and TRBJ2-5, with D tentatively TRBD1 (5 bases). Germline values: CDR1 SGHAT, CDR2 FQNNGV. The germline V and J ends were trimmed by 5 bases and 4 bases, with 17 bases remaining between them. The length of the CDR3 is 15 residues.

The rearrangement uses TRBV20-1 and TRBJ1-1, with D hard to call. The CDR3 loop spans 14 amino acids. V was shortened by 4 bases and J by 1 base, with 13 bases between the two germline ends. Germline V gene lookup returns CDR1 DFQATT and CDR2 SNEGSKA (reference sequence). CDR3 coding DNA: TGCAGTGCTAATACCGGGATGACGAACACTGAAGCTTTCTTT. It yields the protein CSANTGMTNTEAFF.

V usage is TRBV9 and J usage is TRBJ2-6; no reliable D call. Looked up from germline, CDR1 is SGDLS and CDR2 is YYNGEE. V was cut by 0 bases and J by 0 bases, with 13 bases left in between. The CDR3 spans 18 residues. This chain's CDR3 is CASSVGNSPYSGANVLTF. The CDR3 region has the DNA TGTGCCAGCAGCGTAGGAAACAGTCCATACTCTGGGGCCAACGTCCTGACTTTC.

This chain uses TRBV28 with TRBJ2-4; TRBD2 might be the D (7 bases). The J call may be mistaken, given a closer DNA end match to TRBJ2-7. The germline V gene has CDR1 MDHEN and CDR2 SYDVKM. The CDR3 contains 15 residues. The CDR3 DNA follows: TGTGCCAGCAGTCCCGGGACGGGGGGCATTGGCGAGCAGTACTTC. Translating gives CASSPGTGGIGEQYF.

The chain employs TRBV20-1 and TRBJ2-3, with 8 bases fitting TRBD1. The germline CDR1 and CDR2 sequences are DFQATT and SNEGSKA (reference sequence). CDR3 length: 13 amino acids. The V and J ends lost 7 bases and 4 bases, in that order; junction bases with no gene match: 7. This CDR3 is CSVPGQVADTQYF. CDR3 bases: TGCAGTGTGCCGGGACAGGTCGCAGATACGCAGTATTTT.

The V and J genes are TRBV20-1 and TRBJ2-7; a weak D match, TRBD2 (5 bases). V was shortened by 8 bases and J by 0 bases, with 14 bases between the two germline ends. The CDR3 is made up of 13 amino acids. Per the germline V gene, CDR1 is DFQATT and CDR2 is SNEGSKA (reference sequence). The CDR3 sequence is CSPLGRSSYEQYF. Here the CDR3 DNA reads TGCAGTCCACTTGGGAGAAGCTCCTACGAGCAGTACTTC.

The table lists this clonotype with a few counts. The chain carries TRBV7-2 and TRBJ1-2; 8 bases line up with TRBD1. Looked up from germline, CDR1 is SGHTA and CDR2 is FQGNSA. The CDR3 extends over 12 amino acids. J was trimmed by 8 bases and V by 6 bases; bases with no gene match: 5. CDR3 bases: TGTGCCAGCAGACGGACAGGGAACGGCTACACCTTC. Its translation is CASRRTGNGYTF. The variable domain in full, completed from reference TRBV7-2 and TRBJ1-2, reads GAGVSQSPSNKVTEKGKDVELRCDPISGHTALYWYRQSLGQGLEFLIYFQGNSAPDKSGLPSDRFSAERTGGSVSTLTIQRTQQEDSAVYLCASRRTGNGYTFGSGTRLTVV.

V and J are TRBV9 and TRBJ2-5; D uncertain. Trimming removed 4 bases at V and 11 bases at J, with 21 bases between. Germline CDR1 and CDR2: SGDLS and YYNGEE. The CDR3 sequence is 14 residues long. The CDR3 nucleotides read TGTGCCAGCAGCACGCTAGGAGTACGCAATGAGCAGTACTTC. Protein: CASSTLGVRNEQYF.

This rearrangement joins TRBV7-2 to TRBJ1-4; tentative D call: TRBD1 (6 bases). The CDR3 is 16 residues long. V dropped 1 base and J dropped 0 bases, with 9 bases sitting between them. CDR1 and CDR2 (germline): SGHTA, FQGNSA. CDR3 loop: CASSLVSGATNEKLFF. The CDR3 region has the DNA TGTGCCAGCAGCTTAGTTTCAGGGGCAACTAATGAAAAACTGTTTTTT. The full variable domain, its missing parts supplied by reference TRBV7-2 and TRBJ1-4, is GAGVSQSPSNKVTEKGKDVELRCDPISGHTALYWYRQSLGQGLEFLIYFQGNSAPDKSGLPSDRFSAERTGGSVSTLTIQRTQQEDSAVYLCASSLVSGATNEKLFFGSGTQLSVL.

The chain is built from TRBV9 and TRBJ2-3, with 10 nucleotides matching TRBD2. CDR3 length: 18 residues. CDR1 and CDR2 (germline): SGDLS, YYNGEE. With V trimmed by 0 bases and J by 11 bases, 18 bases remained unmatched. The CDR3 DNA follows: TGTGCCAGCAGCGTAGCTCCGCGGGTAGCGGGGGGCAGCTATATGCAGTATTTT. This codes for CASSVAPRVAGGSYMQYF.

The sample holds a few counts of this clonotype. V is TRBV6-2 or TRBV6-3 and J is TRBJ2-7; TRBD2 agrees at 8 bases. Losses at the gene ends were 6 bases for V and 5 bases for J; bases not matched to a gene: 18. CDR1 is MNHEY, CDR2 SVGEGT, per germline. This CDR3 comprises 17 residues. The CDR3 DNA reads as TGTGCCAGCAGCTCCCTCTGGACAGCGGGGGCCAGGGACGAGCAGTACTTC. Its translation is CASSSLWTAGARDEQYF.

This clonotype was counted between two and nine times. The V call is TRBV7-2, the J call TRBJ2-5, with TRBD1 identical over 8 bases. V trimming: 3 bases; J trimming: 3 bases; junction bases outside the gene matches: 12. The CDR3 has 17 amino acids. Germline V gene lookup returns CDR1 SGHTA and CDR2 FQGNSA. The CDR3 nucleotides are TGTGCCAGCAGCTTGGGGCGAGGACAGGGTTTTAAAGAGACCCAGTACTTC. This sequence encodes CASSLGRGQGFKETQYF.